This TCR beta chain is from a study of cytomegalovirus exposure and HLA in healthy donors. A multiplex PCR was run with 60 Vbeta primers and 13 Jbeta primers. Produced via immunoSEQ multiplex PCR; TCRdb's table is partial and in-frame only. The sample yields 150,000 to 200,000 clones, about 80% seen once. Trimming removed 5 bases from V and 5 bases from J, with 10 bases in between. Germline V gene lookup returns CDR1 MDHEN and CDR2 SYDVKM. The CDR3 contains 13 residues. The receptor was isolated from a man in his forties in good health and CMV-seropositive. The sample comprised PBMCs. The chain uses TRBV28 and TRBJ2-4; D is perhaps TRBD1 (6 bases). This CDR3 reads CASSPGVENIQYF. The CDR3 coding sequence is TGTGCCAGCAGTCCAGGGGTGGAAAACATTCAGTACTTC.